This TCR beta chain was found in a study of graft-versus-host responses after intestinal transplantation. Study in general: Each recipient received anti-thymocyte globulin induction, then tacrolimus and steroids for 2 to 4 years. Broader study findings: Within allografts, high graft-versus-host to host-versus-graft clonal ratios were seen among patients with graft-donor T cell macrochimerism. GvH clones occurred in recipient marrow; some first appeared in ileum or blood.

CDR1 LNHDA and CDR2 SQIVND come from the germline V gene (reference sequence). V was trimmed by 8 bases and J by 7 bases, leaving 17 bases between them. CDR3 size: 13 residues. Clones were read by immunoSEQ multiplex PCR, and TCRdb kept only the in-frame ones, dropping some. Of over 80,000 clones in the sample, about 82% are singletons; the top ten hold 1.4% to 1.5%. Regarding this clone: Its antigen is currently unknown.

The receptor comes from a human patient who received an intestinal transplant, so some T cells may come from the graft donor. The source was PBMCs, collected 255 days after intestinal transplant. The chain is built from TRBV19 and TRBJ1-1; maybe TRBD1 (6 bases). The CDR3 DNA sequence: TGTGCCAGTGGTCCCAGGGGAACTGGTGAAGCTTTCTTT. Residues: CASGPRGTGEAFF.